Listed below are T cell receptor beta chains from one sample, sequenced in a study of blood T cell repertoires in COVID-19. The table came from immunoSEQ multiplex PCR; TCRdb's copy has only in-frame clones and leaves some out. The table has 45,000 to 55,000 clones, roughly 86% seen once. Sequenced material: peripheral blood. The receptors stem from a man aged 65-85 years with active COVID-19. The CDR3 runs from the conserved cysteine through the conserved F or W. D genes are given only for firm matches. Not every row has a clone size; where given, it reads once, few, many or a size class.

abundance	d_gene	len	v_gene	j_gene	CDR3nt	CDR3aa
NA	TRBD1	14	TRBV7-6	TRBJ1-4	TGTGCCAGCAGCTTAGCGGCAGGGGGAGAAAAACTGTTTTTT	CASSLAAGGEKLFF
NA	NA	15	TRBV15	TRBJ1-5	TGTGCCACCAGCAGAGATAATCTCGGCAATCAGCCCCAGCATTTT	CATSRDNLGNQPQHF
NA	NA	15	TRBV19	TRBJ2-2	TGTGCCAGTAGTATATCAAGCTGGAACACCGGGGAGCTGTTTTTT	CASSISSWNTGELFF
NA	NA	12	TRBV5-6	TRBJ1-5	TGTGCCAGCAGCCTCGGGAGTCAGCCCCAGCATTTT	CASSLGSQPQHF
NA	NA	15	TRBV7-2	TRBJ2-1	TGTGCCAGCAGCCCGGTCGAGAGCTCCTACAATGAGCAGTTCTTC	CASSPVESSYNEQFF
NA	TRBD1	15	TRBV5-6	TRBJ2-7	TGTGCCAGCAGCCCCGGGACAGGGCTCTCCTACGAGCAGTACTTC	CASSPGTGLSYEQYF
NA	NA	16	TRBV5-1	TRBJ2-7	TGCGCCAGCAGCTTGTACTGGGATGGGAGCTCCTACGAGCAGTACTTC	CASSLYWDGSSYEQYF
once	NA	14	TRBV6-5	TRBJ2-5	TGTGCCAGCAGTTACTATCGTGAGCCAGAGACCCAGTACTTC	CASSYYREPETQYF
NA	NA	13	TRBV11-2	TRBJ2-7	TGTGCCAGCAGCTTAGGACAGACCTACGAGCAGTACTTC	CASSLGQTYEQYF
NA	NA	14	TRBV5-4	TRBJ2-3	TGTGCCAGCGCGGACGTAGGACACACAGATACGCAGTATTTT	CASADVGHTDTQYF
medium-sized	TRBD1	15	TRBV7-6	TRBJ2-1	TGTGCCAGCAGTCAAAGTACAGGGGCCTACAATGAGCAGTTCTTC	CASSQSTGAYNEQFF
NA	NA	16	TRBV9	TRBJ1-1	TGTGCCAGCAGCGTAGCCCCGGGGTACGCCAACACTGAAGCTTTCTTT	CASSVAPGYANTEAFF
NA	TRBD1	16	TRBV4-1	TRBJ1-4	TGCGCCAGCAGCCAAGGGATGCAGGGGGGTAATGAAAAACTGTTTTTT	CASSQGMQGGNEKLFF
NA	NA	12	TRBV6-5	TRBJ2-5	TGTGCCAGCACAAGGGGGGGAGAGACCCAGTACTTC	CASTRGGETQYF
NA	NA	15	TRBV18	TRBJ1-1	TGTGCCAGCTCATCCATGCTCGGGGTGACCACTGAAGCTTTCTTT	CASSSMLGVTTEAFF
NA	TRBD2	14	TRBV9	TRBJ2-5	TGTGCCAGCAGCGCAAGCGGGGGCGGAGAGACCCAGTACTTC	CASSASGGGETQYF
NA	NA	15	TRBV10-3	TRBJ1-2	TGTGCCATCAGTGAGTCGGCGGGGGGGGCCTATGGCTACACCTTC	CAISESAGGAYGYTF
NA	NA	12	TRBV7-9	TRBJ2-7	TGTGCCAGCAGCTTTTCGGTCTACGAGCAGTACTTC	CASSFSVYEQYF
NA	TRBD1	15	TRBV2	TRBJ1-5	TGTGCCAGCAGTGGACAGGGTAATAGCAATCAGCCCCAGCATTTT	CASSGQGNSNQPQHF
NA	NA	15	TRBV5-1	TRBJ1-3	TGCGCCAGCAGCCAGGCCCCCACCTCTGGAAACACCATATATTTT	CASSQAPTSGNTIYF
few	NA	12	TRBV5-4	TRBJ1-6	TGTGCCAGCAGCTCTACCCATTCACCCCTCCACTTT	CASSSTHSPLHF
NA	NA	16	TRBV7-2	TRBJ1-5	TGTGCCAGCAGCCCCTTCCTTGGACAGCGCAATCAGCCCCAGCATTTT	CASSPFLGQRNQPQHF
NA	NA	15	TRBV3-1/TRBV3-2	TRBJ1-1	TGTGCCAGCAGCCCAACGTGGACTCCCGACACTGAAGCTTTCTTT	CASSPTWTPDTEAFF
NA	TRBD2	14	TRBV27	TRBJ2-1	TGTGCCAGCAGTCCCGGACTAGCGGGGGGGCAGCAGTTCTTC	CASSPGLAGGQQFF
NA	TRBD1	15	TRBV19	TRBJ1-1	TGTGCCAGTAGTAAGGGACAGGGGTCGAACACTGAAGCTTTCTTT	CASSKGQGSNTEAFF
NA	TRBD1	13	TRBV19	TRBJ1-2	TGTGCCAGCCAAAAGGGGGACAGCTATGGCTACACCTTC	CASQKGDSYGYTF
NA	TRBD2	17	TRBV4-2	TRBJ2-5	TGTGCCAGCAGCCTCTCCCGGACTAGCGGGGGGTGGGAGACCCAGTACTTC	CASSLSRTSGGWETQYF
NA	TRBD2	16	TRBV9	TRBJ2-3	TGTGCCAGCACCCCCGTCGGGGGACTAGCAGCAGATACGCAGTATTTT	CASTPVGGLAADTQYF
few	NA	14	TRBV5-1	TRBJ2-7	TGCGCCAGCAGCTTGGGGCAGGGTCGGTCCGAGCAGTACTTC	CASSLGQGRSEQYF
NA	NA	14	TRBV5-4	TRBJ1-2	TGTGCCAGCAGCTTGGCCCTCCAGGGATCGGGCTACACCTTC	CASSLALQGSGYTF
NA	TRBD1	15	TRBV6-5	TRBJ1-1	TGTGCCAGCAGTCACTCCTGGGGGGGACAGGCTGAAGCTTTCTTT	CASSHSWGGQAEAFF
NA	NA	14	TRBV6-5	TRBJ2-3	TGTGCCAGCAGGCCCAGGGGTAGCACAGATACGCAGTATTTT	CASRPRGSTDTQYF
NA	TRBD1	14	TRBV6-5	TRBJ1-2	TGTGCCAGCAGTAGAGGGGGCAATGACTATGGCTACACCTTC	CASSRGGNDYGYTF
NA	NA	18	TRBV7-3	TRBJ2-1	TGTGCCAGCAGCTTAGGGCGGGACGGGTCCGGTCCCCTCCATGAGCAGTTCTTC	CASSLGRDGSGPLHEQFF
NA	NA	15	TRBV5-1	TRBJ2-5	TGCGCCAGCAGCAACCCCGGAGGGGACCAGGAGACCCAGTACTTC	CASSNPGGDQETQYF
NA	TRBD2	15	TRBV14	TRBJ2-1	TGTGCCAGCAGCCGGGGTAGCGGGGAGACCAATGAGCAGTTCTTC	CASSRGSGETNEQFF
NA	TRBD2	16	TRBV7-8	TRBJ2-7	TGTGCCAGCAGCTCGAGGGGCAGCGGGGGGCTCTACGAGCAGTACTTC	CASSSRGSGGLYEQYF
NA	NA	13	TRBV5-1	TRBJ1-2	TGCGCCAGCAGCGAGTTCGGGGAGGGCGGCTACACCTTC	CASSEFGEGGYTF
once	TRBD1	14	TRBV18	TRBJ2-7	TGTGCCAGCTCACCAGGGCAGGGGGCCTACGAGCAGTACTTC	CASSPGQGAYEQYF
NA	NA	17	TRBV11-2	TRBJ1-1	TGTGCCAGCAGCTTAGCCCATTACAGGAGCCGGAACACTGAAGCTTTCTTT	CASSLAHYRSRNTEAFF
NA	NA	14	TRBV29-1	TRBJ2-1	TGCAGCGTGGACTTCACAGGGCTTTACAATGAGCAGTTCTTC	CSVDFTGLYNEQFF
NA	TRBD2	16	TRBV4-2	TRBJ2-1	TGTGCCAGCAGCCTCTCCCTGACTAGCGGGGGGGTTGAGCAGTTCTTC	CASSLSLTSGGVEQFF
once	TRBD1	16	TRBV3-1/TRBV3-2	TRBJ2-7	TGTGCCAGCAGCCAAGGACCTCGGGACAGGGGCGGTGAGCAGTACTTC	CASSQGPRDRGGEQYF
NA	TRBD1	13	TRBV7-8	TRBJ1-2	TGTGCCAGCAGCGAACAGGGGGACTATGGCTACACCTTC	CASSEQGDYGYTF
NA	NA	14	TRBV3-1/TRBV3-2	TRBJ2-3	TGTGCCAGCAGCCAAGTACAAAGCACAGATACGCAGTATTTT	CASSQVQSTDTQYF
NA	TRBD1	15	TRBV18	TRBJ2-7	TGTGCCAGCTCGCGAACCCGAGACAGGGGTGCCGAGCAGTACTTC	CASSRTRDRGAEQYF
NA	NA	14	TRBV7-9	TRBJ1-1	TGTGCCAGCAGGAGGGAGGCGATGAACACTGAAGCTTTCTTT	CASRREAMNTEAFF
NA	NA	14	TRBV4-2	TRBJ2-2	TGTGCCAGCAGCCAAGATCAGGTTAACGGGGAGCTGTTTTTT	CASSQDQVNGELFF
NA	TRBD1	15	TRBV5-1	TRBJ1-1	TGCGCCAGCAGCTTGGCGGGACAGACCCGCACTGAAGCTTTCTTT	CASSLAGQTRTEAFF
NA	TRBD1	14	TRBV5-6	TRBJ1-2	TGTGCCAGCAGCCGGACAGGGATAGACTATGGCTACACCTTC	CASSRTGIDYGYTF
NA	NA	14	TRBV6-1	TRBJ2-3	TGTGCCAGCAGTGAATCAGGGTACACAGATACGCAGTATTTT	CASSESGYTDTQYF
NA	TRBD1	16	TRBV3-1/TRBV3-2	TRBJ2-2	TGTGCCAGCAGCCCATCCGGGACAGGGGGGCCCGGGGAGCTGTTTTTT	CASSPSGTGGPGELFF
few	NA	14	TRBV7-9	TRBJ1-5	TGTGCCAGCAGCTTAAATGCCGGGAATCAGCCCCAGCATTTT	CASSLNAGNQPQHF
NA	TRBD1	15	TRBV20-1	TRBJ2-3	TGCAGTGCTAGTTCGACAGGGGACGTGACAGATACGCAGTATTTT	CSASSTGDVTDTQYF
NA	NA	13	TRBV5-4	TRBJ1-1	TGTGCCAGCCGGGGGGCCATGAACACTGAAGCTTTCTTT	CASRGAMNTEAFF
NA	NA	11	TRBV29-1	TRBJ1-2	TGCAGCCTTGGAAGCGACTATGGCTACACCTTC	CSLGSDYGYTF
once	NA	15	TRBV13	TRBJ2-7	TGTGCCAGCAGCCCTCATAAACAGGGAACCTACGAGCAGTACTTC	CASSPHKQGTYEQYF
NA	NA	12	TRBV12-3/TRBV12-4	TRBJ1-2	TGTGCCAGCAGTTCTATGCTCGTTGGCTACACCTTC	CASSSMLVGYTF
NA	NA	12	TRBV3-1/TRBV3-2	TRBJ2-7	TGTGCCAGCAGCCCTCTCTCCTACGAGCAGTACTTC	CASSPLSYEQYF
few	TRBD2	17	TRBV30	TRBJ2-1	TGTGCCTGGAGTGTCACCATCGGGACTAGCTCCTACAATGAGCAGTTCTTC	CAWSVTIGTSSYNEQFF